This is a list of T cell receptor beta chains from one sample in a study of T cells after posttransplantation cyclophosphamide. The repertoire was sequenced with immunoSEQ multiplex PCR; TCRdb's copy has only in-frame clones and lacks some. The sample holds tens of thousands of clones, around 97% seen once. Specimen: naive CD4+ T cells sorted from PBMCs. The receptors derive from a middle-aged man in good health, CMV-negative, and a related stem cell transplant donor. The CDR3 runs from the conserved cysteine through the conserved F or W. D genes are given only for firm matches. A row's size may be missing; if present it is once, few, many or a size class.

d_gene | j_gene | v_gene | abundance | CDR3aa | CDR3nt
TRBD1 | TRBJ1-2 | TRBV27 | . | CASSLTGDYGYTF | TGTGCCAGCAGTTTAACAGGGGACTATGGCTACACCTTC
TRBD2 | TRBJ2-1 | TRBV25-1 | . | CASSLAGGWYNEQFF | TGTGCCAGCAGTTTGGCGGGAGGGTGGTACAATGAGCAGTTCTTC
. | TRBJ2-2 | TRBV6-5 | . | CASSYQGEAGELFF | TGTGCCAGCAGTTACCAGGGGGAGGCCGGGGAGCTGTTTTTT
TRBD2 | TRBJ2-1 | TRBV5-1 | . | CASSSGLAGRSYNEQFF | TGCGCCAGCAGCTCGGGACTAGCGGGAAGATCCTACAATGAGCAGTTCTTC
. | TRBJ1-1 | TRBV6-5 | . | CASSYSGVMNTEAFF | TGTGCCAGCAGTTACTCAGGGGTCATGAACACTGAAGCTTTCTTT
. | TRBJ2-5 | TRBV7-3 | . | CASSRDYQETQYF | TGTGCCAGCAGCAGGGACTACCAAGAGACCCAGTACTTC
TRBD2 | TRBJ2-1 | TRBV7-9 | . | CASSLEASGGVEQFF | TGTGCCAGCAGCTTAGAGGCTAGCGGGGGGGTAGAGCAGTTCTTC
. | TRBJ2-1 | TRBV19 | once | CASSLLTGAAYNEQFF | TGTGCCAGTAGTTTACTGACTGGGGCAGCATACAATGAGCAGTTCTTC
TRBD2 | TRBJ2-7 | TRBV5-4 | . | CASYPGGGYSYEQYF | TGTGCCAGCTACCCGGGCGGGGGTTACTCCTACGAGCAGTACTTC
TRBD2 | TRBJ2-1 | TRBV4-1 | . | CASSLYWGGRGQFF | TGCGCCAGCAGCCTGTATTGGGGCGGGAGAGGGCAGTTCTTC
TRBD1 | TRBJ1-1 | TRBV6-4 | . | CASSGLGQGGTEAFF | TGTGCCAGCAGTGGGTTGGGACAGGGAGGGACTGAAGCTTTCTTT
. | TRBJ1-5 | TRBV9 | . | CASSPEGGYLMPQHF | TGTGCCAGCAGCCCCGAGGGAGGGTATCTAATGCCCCAGCATTTT
TRBD1 | TRBJ2-7 | TRBV27 | . | CASSFRDRYPQYF | TGTGCCAGCAGTTTCCGGGACAGGTACCCGCAGTACTTC
. | TRBJ1-1 | TRBV19 | . | CASSIGQGLMNTEAFF | TGTGCCAGTAGTATAGGTCAGGGGCTTATGAACACTGAAGCTTTCTTT
TRBD2 | TRBJ2-1 | TRBV4-1 | . | CASRRTSGNEQFF | TGCGCCAGCAGGCGTACTAGCGGCAATGAGCAGTTCTTC
. | TRBJ1-5 | TRBV7-2 | . | CASSLGSGDRPQHF | TGTGCCAGCAGCTTAGGGTCGGGGGATAGGCCCCAGCATTTT
. | TRBJ2-7 | TRBV11-3 | . | CASSLDSSYEQYF | TGTGCCAGCAGCTTGGACAGCTCCTACGAGCAGTACTTC
TRBD1 | TRBJ2-7 | TRBV6-5 | . | CASTPRQRGLEQYF | TGTGCCAGCACTCCTCGGCAGAGGGGGCTCGAGCAGTACTTC
. | TRBJ2-1 | TRBV18 | . | CASSPYTQRTDEQFF | TGTGCCAGCTCACCATACACACAGAGAACCGATGAGCAGTTCTTC
. | TRBJ2-1 | TRBV7-3 | . | CASSLEAGTTYNEQFF | TGTGCCAGCAGCTTAGAGGCGGGGACGACCTACAATGAGCAGTTCTTC
. | TRBJ2-2 | TRBV9 | . | CASSVRGGTGELFF | TGTGCCAGCAGCGTACGAGGGGGCACCGGGGAGCTGTTTTTT
. | TRBJ2-2 | TRBV7-9 | . | CASSTTGTSFDTGELFF | TGTGCCAGCAGCACGACCGGGACATCCTTCGACACCGGGGAGCTGTTTTTT
. | TRBJ2-1 | TRBV29-1 | . | CSVDGRQLNYNEQFF | TGCAGCGTTGATGGGCGCCAGCTCAATTACAATGAGCAGTTCTTC
. | TRBJ2-7 | TRBV5-1 | . | CASSLSIGGYEQYF | TGCGCCAGCAGCTTAAGTATAGGGGGCTACGAGCAGTACTTC
TRBD1 | TRBJ1-3 | TRBV10-3 | . | CATADRGTGNTIYF | TGTGCCACCGCGGACAGGGGGACTGGAAACACCATATATTTT
TRBD1 | TRBJ1-1 | TRBV5-1 | . | CASSLVGGGGTEAFF | TGCGCCAGCAGCTTGGTAGGGGGCGGAGGTACTGAAGCTTTCTTT
. | TRBJ2-1 | TRBV5-1 | . | CASSLTGRPNGQFF | TGCGCCAGCAGCTTAACCGGGAGACCCAATGGGCAGTTCTTC
. | TRBJ2-7 | TRBV5-1 | . | CASSLLEAYEQYF | TGCGCCAGCAGCTTGCTCGAGGCCTACGAGCAGTACTTC
TRBD1 | TRBJ2-1 | TRBV11-2 | . | CASSLQGENEQFF | TGTGCCAGCAGCTTACAGGGGGAGAATGAGCAGTTCTTC
TRBD2 | TRBJ2-5 | TRBV5-1 | . | CASSLGTSGEETQYF | TGCGCCAGCAGCCTTGGGACTAGCGGAGAAGAGACCCAGTACTTC
. | TRBJ2-1 | TRBV27 | . | CASSLEGLSHEQFF | TGTGCCAGCAGTTTAGAGGGACTTAGCCATGAGCAGTTCTTC
. | TRBJ1-5 | TRBV2 | . | CASSEFRSFDQPQHF | TGTGCCAGCAGTGAATTTAGGAGTTTCGATCAGCCCCAGCATTTT
. | TRBJ1-1 | TRBV4-1 | . | CASSPWQDATEAFF | TGCGCCAGCAGCCCCTGGCAGGATGCCACTGAAGCTTTCTTT
. | TRBJ1-1 | TRBV10-3 | . | CASRPGGFTNTEAFF | TGTGCCTCCCGACCCGGGGGGTTTACGAACACTGAAGCTTTCTTT
TRBD2 | TRBJ2-3 | TRBV27 | . | CASSLFLGLAEGTQYF | TGTGCCAGCAGTTTGTTTCTTGGACTAGCTGAAGGTACGCAGTATTTT
. | TRBJ2-7 | TRBV4-3 | . | CASSQLEGFHEQYF | TGCGCCAGCAGCCAGTTGGAGGGGTTCCACGAGCAGTACTTC
. | TRBJ2-6 | TRBV5-1 | . | CASSLEGVPGANVLTF | TGCGCCAGCAGCTTGGAGGGGGTGCCAGGGGCCAACGTCCTGACTTTC
TRBD1 | TRBJ1-2 | TRBV7-9 | . | CAQGANYGYTF | TGTGCCCAGGGGGCTAACTATGGCTACACCTTC
TRBD1 | TRBJ1-4 | TRBV7-9 | . | CASSFTGTGGEKLFF | TGTGCCAGCAGCTTTACCGGGACAGGGGGCGAAAAACTGTTTTTT
. | TRBJ1-1 | TRBV9 | . | CASSKDRNTEAFF | TGTGCCAGCAGCAAGGACAGAAACACTGAAGCTTTCTTT
TRBD1 | TRBJ1-2 | TRBV5-1 | . | CASFTGANYGYTF | TGCGCCAGCTTTACAGGGGCTAACTATGGCTACACCTTC
TRBD1 | TRBJ2-5 | TRBV6-1 | . | CASSQRQDRVETQYF | TGTGCCAGCAGTCAACGGCAAGACAGGGTGGAGACCCAGTACTTC
TRBD1 | TRBJ2-7 | TRBV4-1 | . | CASSQGQGIVEQYF | TGCGCCAGCAGCCAAGGACAGGGAATCGTCGAGCAGTACTTC
TRBD1 | TRBJ2-5 | TRBV2 | . | CATTGQAETGTQYF | TGCGCCACGACAGGACAGGCAGAGACGGGGACCCAGTACTTC
. | TRBJ1-1 | TRBV5-1 | . | CASSLRGNTEAFF | TGCGCCAGCAGCCTCAGGGGTAACACTGAAGCTTTCTTT
. | TRBJ1-1 | TRBV7-2 | . | CASSSTTRQRRNTEAFF | TGTGCCAGCAGCTCCACCACCAGACAGCGAAGAAACACTGAAGCTTTCTTT
TRBD1 | TRBJ1-1 | TRBV9 | . | CASSPLGQGNTEAFF | TGTGCCAGCAGCCCCTTGGGACAGGGGAACACTGAAGCTTTCTTT
TRBD1 | TRBJ1-6 | TRBV7-3 | . | CASRRDRGDSPLHF | TGTGCCAGCAGACGAGACAGGGGTGATTCACCCCTCCACTTT
TRBD1 | TRBJ1-6 | TRBV5-1 | . | CASSRDRAHSPLHF | TGCGCCAGCAGCCGGGACAGGGCGCATTCACCCCTCCACTTT
. | TRBJ2-7 | TRBV21-1 | . | CASTAGSGEQYF | TGTGCCAGCACCGCAGGGTCAGGAGAGCAGTACTTC
. | TRBJ2-2 | TRBV14 | . | CASSFMSTGELFF | TGTGCCAGCAGTTTTATGAGCACCGGGGAGCTGTTTTTT
TRBD1 | TRBJ1-2 | TRBV2 | . | CATRADRGRHGYTF | TGTGCCACCCGGGCCGACAGGGGCCGCCATGGCTACACCTTC
TRBD1 | TRBJ1-2 | TRBV2 | . | CASSEGQGLGYTF | TGTGCCAGCAGCGAGGGACAGGGCTTGGGCTACACCTTC